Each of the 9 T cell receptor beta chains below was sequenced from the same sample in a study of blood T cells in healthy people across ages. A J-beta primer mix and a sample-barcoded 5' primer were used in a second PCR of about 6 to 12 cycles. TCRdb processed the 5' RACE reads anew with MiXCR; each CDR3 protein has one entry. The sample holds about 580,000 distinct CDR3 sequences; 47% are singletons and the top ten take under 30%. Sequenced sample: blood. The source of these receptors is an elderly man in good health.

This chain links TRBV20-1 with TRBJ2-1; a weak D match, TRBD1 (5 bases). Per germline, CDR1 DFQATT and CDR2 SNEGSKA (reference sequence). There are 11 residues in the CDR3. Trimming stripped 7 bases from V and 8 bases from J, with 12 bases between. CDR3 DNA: TGCAGTGGTCAGGGTACCGATGAGCAGTTCTTC. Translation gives CSGQGTDEQFF.

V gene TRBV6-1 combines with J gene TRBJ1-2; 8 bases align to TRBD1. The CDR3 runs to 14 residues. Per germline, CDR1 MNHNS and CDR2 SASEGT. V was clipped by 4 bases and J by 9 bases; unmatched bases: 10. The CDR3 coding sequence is TGTGCCAGCAGTGCCGACAGGGGAAGAGGTTGCTACACCTTC. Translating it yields CASSADRGRGCYTF.

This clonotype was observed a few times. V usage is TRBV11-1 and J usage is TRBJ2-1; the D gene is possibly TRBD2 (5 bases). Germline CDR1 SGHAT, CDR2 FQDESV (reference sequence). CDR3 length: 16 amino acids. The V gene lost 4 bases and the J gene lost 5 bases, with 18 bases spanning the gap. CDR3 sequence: CASSSRGALNNNEQFF. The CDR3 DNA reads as TGTGCCAGCAGCTCCCGGGGAGCTCTAAACAACAATGAGCAGTTCTTC.

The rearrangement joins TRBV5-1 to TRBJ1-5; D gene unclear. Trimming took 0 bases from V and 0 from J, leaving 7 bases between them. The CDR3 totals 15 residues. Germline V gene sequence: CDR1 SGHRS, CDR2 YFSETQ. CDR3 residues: CASSLEGGSNQPQHF. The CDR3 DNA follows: TGCGCCAGCAGCTTGGAGGGCGGTAGCAATCAGCCCCAGCATTTT. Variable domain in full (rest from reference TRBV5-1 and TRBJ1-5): KAGVTQTPRYLIKTRGQQVTLSCSPISGHRSVSWYQQTPGQGLQFLFEYFSETQRNKGNFPGRFSGRQFSNSRSEMNVSTLELGDSALYLCASSLEGGSNQPQHFGDGTRLSIL.

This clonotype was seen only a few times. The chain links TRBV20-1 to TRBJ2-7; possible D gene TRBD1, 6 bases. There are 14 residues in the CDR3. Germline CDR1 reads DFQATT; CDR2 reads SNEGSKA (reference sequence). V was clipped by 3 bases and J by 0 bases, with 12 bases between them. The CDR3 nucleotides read TGCAGTGCTAGGGGGGCCCAGAACTCCTACGAGCAGTACTTC. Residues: CSARGAQNSYEQYF.

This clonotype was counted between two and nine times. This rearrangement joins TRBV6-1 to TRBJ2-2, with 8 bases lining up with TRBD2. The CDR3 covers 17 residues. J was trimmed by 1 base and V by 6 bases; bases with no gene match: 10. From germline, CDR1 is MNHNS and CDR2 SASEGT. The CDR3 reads CASSLASLAGNTGELFF. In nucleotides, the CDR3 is TGTGCCAGCAGCCTGGCGTCGCTAGCGGGGAACACCGGGGAGCTGTTTTTT.

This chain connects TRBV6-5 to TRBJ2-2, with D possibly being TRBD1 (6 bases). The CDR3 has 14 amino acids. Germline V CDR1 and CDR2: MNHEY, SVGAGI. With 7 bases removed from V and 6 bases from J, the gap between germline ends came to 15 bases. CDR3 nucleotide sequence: TGTGCCAGCAAGAGGCAGGGGATCCCCGGGGAGCTGTTTTTT. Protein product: CASKRQGIPGELFF.

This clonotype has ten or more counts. The CDR3 here is CASSFNQGTYEQYF. The CDR3, as DNA: TGTGCCAGCAGTTTCAACCAGGGGACCTACGAGCAGTACTTC. J is TRBJ2-7 and V is TRBV6-6; possibly TRBD1 for D (6 bases). Germline V gene sequence: CDR1 MNHNY, CDR2 SVGAGI (reference sequence). The CDR3 consists of 14 residues. V was clipped by 4 bases and J by 2 bases, with 12 bases between them.

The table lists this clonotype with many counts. CDR3 in amino acids: CASSYSPGLANEKLFF. The CDR3 DNA is TGTGCCAGCAGTTACTCCCCAGGGCTGGCTAATGAAAAACTGTTTTTT. This chain links TRBV6-5 with TRBJ1-4; possibly TRBD1 for D (5 bases). The CDR3 consists of 16 residues. Germline CDR1 reads MNHEY; CDR2 reads SVGAGI. V gave up 0 bases and J gave up 3 bases, with 11 bases separating them.